The subject of this entry is one T cell receptor beta chain. V was cut by 8 bases and J by 0 bases, with 14 bases left in between. Germline CDR1 is LNHDA and CDR2 is SQIVND (reference sequence). This CDR3 is 14 amino acids long. The entry originates in a study of T cell responses to AZD1222 COVID-19 vaccine. Here immunoSEQ multiplex PCR was the method, and the copy in TCRdb shows in-frame clones only, minus some. The sample has tens of thousands of clones, roughly 90% seen once. The chain joins TRBV19 to TRBJ2-7; no clear D gene. The sample in question was peripheral blood, obtained on day 0 of AZD1222 vaccination. The clonotype originates from an adult in good health. As DNA, the CDR3 is TGTGCCAGTGCAGTCGTTGGCGGCTCCTACGAGCAGTACTTC. Translated, it gives CASAVVGGSYEQYF.